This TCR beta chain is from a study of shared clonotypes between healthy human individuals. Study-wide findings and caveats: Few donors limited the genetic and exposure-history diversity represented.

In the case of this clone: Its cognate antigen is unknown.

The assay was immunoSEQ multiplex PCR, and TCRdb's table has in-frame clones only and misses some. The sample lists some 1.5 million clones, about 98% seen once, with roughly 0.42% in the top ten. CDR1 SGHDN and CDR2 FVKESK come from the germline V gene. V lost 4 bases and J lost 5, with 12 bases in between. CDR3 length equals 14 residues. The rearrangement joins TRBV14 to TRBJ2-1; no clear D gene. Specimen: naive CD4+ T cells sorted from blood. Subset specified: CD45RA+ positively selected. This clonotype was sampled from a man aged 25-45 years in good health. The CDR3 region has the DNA TGTGCCAGCAGCCCTGGGTACTGGAACAATGAGCAGTTCTTC. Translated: CASSPGYWNNEQFF.